One and the same sample provided the 21 T cell receptor beta chains below, sequenced in a study of blood T cell repertoires in COVID-19. TCRdb's table, derived via immunoSEQ multiplex PCR, lists solely in-frame clones and lacks some. The sample has over 85,000 clones, about 91% seen once. The specimen was peripheral blood. These receptors were obtained from a man between 18 and 35 years old with acute or convalescent COVID-19.

The J gene is TRBJ2-6, the V gene TRBV7-9; possible D gene TRBD1, 5 bases. Trimming took 5 bases from V and 1 from J, leaving 9 bases between them. The CDR3 sequence is 15 residues long. Germline V gene sequence: CDR1 SEHNR, CDR2 FQNEAQ (reference sequence). This chain's CDR3 is CASSPRVSGANVLTF. For the CDR3, the DNA is TGTGCCAGCAGCCCCAGGGTTTCTGGGGCCAACGTCCTGACTTTC.

The chain uses TRBV14 and TRBJ1-1; 8 bases line up with TRBD1. This CDR3 has 17 amino acids. Germline V gene data show CDR1 as SGHDN and CDR2 as FVKESK. V lost 2 bases to trimming and J lost 1 base; unmatched junction nucleotides: 9. The CDR3, as DNA: TGTGCCAGCAGCCAATTGACAGGGGAGCTTCGGAACACTGAAGCTTTCTTT. This encodes CASSQLTGELRNTEAFF.

This sequence joins TRBV19 and TRBJ1-6, with TRBD1 identical over 11 bases. This CDR3 region has 16 residues. CDR1 and CDR2 from the germline V gene are LNHDA and SQIVND (reference sequence). The V gene end was trimmed by 7 bases and the J gene end by 2 bases; junction bases not matched to a gene: 4. The CDR3 sequence: CASTGTGGPYNSPLHF. The CDR3 DNA sequence: TGTGCCAGTACTGGGACAGGGGGGCCCTATAATTCACCCCTCCACTTT.

The genes are TRBV2 and TRBJ2-1; 13 bases are shared with TRBD2. The trim removed 3 bases at V and 10 bases at J, leaving 6 bases unmatched. The CDR3 is made up of 15 amino acids. The germline gives CDR1 SNHLY, CDR2 FYNNEI. Written as DNA, the CDR3 is TGTGCCAGCAGTGATGGACTAGCGGGAGATCAGGAGCAGTTCTTC. This codes for CASSDGLAGDQEQFF.

V gene TRBV5-1 combines with J gene TRBJ2-2, with 12 positions matching TRBD1. The germline gives CDR1 SGHRS, CDR2 YFSETQ. V dropped 4 bases and J dropped 2; count of bases not matched to a gene: 3. This CDR3 has 16 amino acids. The CDR3 protein is CASSTGQGANTGELFF. CDR3 nucleotides: TGCGCCAGCAGCACGGGACAGGGGGCAAACACCGGGGAGCTGTTTTTT. Supplemented by reference TRBV5-1 and TRBJ2-2, the full variable domain reads KAGVTQTPRYLIKTRGQQVTLSCSPISGHRSVSWYQQTPGQGLQFLFEYFSETQRNKGNFPGRFSGRQFSNSRSEMNVSTLELGDSALYLCASSTGQGANTGELFFGEGSRLTVL.

V is TRBV25-1 and J is TRBJ1-2; D may be TRBD1 (5 bases). The CDR3 runs to 17 residues. In germline, CDR1 is MGHDK, CDR2 SYGVNS. V was cut by 2 bases and J by 5 bases, with 21 bases left in between. The CDR3 nucleotides read TGTGCCAGCAGTGAAGGGGGGTCGGGCATCCTTGGGTATGGCTACACCTTC. Translation: CASSEGGSGILGYGYTF.

The sample holds a few counts of this clone. V gene TRBV7-2 combines with J gene TRBJ2-5; tentative D call: TRBD1 (5 bases). V lost 5 bases to trimming and J lost 5 bases, with 12 bases between them. Germline V gene data show CDR1 as SGHTA and CDR2 as FQGNSA. This CDR3 has 13 residues. This CDR3 is CASSTTGWETQYF. In DNA, the CDR3 is TGTGCCAGCAGCACCACAGGTTGGGAGACCCAGTACTTC.

A few counts support this clone. V usage is TRBV4-1 and J usage is TRBJ1-2; a possible D gene is TRBD1 (6 bases). V shed 4 bases and J shed 3 bases, with 6 bases lying between them. Germline V gene data show CDR1 as MGHRA and CDR2 as YSYEKL. The CDR3 is 12 residues long. CDR3 loop: CASSRTDYGYTF. The CDR3 DNA sequence: TGCGCCAGCAGCCGGACAGACTATGGCTACACCTTC.

The rearrangement joins TRBV27 to TRBJ2-7; possibly TRBD2 for D (6 bases). Looked up from germline, CDR1 is MNHEY and CDR2 is SMNVEV (reference sequence). V lost 3 bases, J lost 5 bases, and 11 bases lay in between. The CDR3 runs 13 residues. The CDR3: CASSFRELHEQYF. Written as DNA, the CDR3 is TGTGCCAGCAGTTTTCGGGAGCTCCACGAGCAGTACTTC.

V is TRBV12-3 or TRBV12-4 and J is TRBJ2-7; D is ambiguous. Between the trimmed V and J ends, which lost 5 bases and 1 base, there was a span of 6 bases. CDR3 length equals 12 residues. CDR3 DNA sequence: TGTGCCAGCAGTCGTAGATCCTACGAGCAGTACTTC. Translated: CASSRRSYEQYF.

The gene calls are TRBV11-3 and TRBJ1-1; 8 bases fit TRBD1. The CDR3 runs to 13 residues. Germline V lookup: CDR1 SGHNT, CDR2 YENEEA. V was pared by 5 bases and J by 4 bases, with 3 bases of the junction left unmatched. The CDR3 DNA follows: TGTGCCAGCAGCCGAACAGGGGGCACTGAAGCTTTCTTT. Translated, it gives CASSRTGGTEAFF.

The chain carries TRBV27 and TRBJ1-2; 9 nucleotides line up with TRBD1. With V trimmed by 9 bases and J by 6 bases, 8 bases remained unmatched. From germline, CDR1 is MNHEY and CDR2 SMNVEV (reference sequence). The CDR3 is 13 amino acids. The DNA of the CDR3 is TGTGCCAGTTCGGGACAGGGCAGAGATGGCTACACCTTC. Its protein is CASSGQGRDGYTF.

The V gene is TRBV6-1, the J gene TRBJ1-5, with 10 bases that match TRBD1. Trimming at V came to 4 bases and at J to 2 bases, leaving 14 bases not matched to a gene. The CDR3 spans 19 residues. Germline CDR1 is MNHNS and CDR2 is SASEGT. The CDR3 nucleotides read TGTGCCAGCAGTGGTTTGGGACAGGGGTTATTGTGGGGCAATCAGCCCCAGCATTTT. This translates into CASSGLGQGLLWGNQPQHF.

V gene TRBV3-1 (or the pseudogene TRBV3-2) combines with J gene TRBJ1-2; possibly TRBD1 for D (6 bases). Germline V CDR1 and CDR2: LGHDT, YNNKEL (reference sequence). This CDR3 region has 13 residues. Trimming removed 4 bases at V and 8 bases at J, with 14 bases between. The CDR3 loop is CASSLRGRRGYTF. The CDR3, as DNA: TGTGCCAGCAGCCTCAGGGGTCGACGGGGCTACACCTTC.

V usage is TRBV27 and J usage is TRBJ1-6; 7 bases map to TRBD1. CDR3 size: 15 residues. V trimming: 3 bases; J trimming: 5 bases; junction bases outside the gene matches: 4. Germline CDR1 and CDR2: MNHEY and SMNVEV (reference sequence). CDR3 coding DNA: TGTGCCAGCAGTTTGACCGGGACAGATAATTCACCCCTCCACTTT. It yields the protein CASSLTGTDNSPLHF.

This chain joins TRBV5-1 and TRBJ2-7; D is unresolved. The CDR3 loop spans 12 amino acids. CDR1 and CDR2 (germline): SGHRS, YFSETQ. Trimming cost V 0 bases and J 5 bases, with 6 bases left between them. The CDR3 is CASSLVENEQYF. In DNA, the CDR3 is TGCGCCAGCAGCTTGGTAGAGAACGAGCAGTACTTC.

This clone was recorded once. The J gene is TRBJ2-2, the V gene TRBV12-3 or TRBV12-4, with D maybe TRBD1 (5 bases). V lost 8 bases and J lost 0, with 7 bases in between. The CDR3 is made up of 13 amino acids. The CDR3 DNA reads TGTGCCAGCCGACAGCCGAACACCGGGGAGCTGTTTTTT. It encodes CASRQPNTGELFF.

The CDR3 spells CASSWTGTHNEQFF. The CDR3 DNA reads as TGTGCCAGCAGCTGGACAGGGACCCACAATGAGCAGTTCTTC. The genes are TRBV6-2 or TRBV6-3 and TRBJ2-1; TRBD1 matches at 8 bases. Trimming took 6 bases from V and 5 from J; bases not matched to a gene: 6. Looked up from germline, CDR1 is MNHEY and CDR2 is SVGEGT. This CDR3 is built from 14 residues.

The V call is TRBV3-1 (or the pseudogene TRBV3-2), the J call TRBJ2-3; maybe TRBD1 (5 bases). In germline, CDR1 is LGHDT, CDR2 YNNKEL (reference sequence). Trimming took 0 bases from V and 3 from J, leaving 16 bases between them. This CDR3 comprises 17 residues. CDR3 sequence (DNA): TGTGCCAGCAGCCAAGATGAGGTGGGGCCTTGGACAGATACGCAGTATTTT. The encoded protein is CASSQDEVGPWTDTQYF.

The V call is TRBV19, the J call TRBJ1-3, with 7 bases lining up with TRBD1. Trimming cost V 3 bases and J 1 base; bases outside gene matches: 3. Germline V lookup: CDR1 LNHDA, CDR2 SQIVND (reference sequence). This CDR3 is 15 amino acids long. The CDR3 is CASSIGTASGNTIYF. Written as DNA, the CDR3 is TGTGCCAGTAGTATTGGGACAGCGTCTGGAAACACCATATATTTT.

The chain links TRBV6-6 to TRBJ2-7, with 8 bases lining up with TRBD1. The V gene's germline CDR1 is MNHNY and CDR2 SVGAGI (reference sequence). J was trimmed by 7 bases and V by 6 bases; bases with no gene match: 14. The CDR3 sequence is 15 residues long. CDR3 residues: CASSPPRTGSGEQYF. CDR3 coding DNA: TGTGCCAGCAGCCCCCCCCGGACAGGGAGTGGGGAGCAGTACTTC.